The 17 T cell receptor beta chains reported below all come from one sample, sequenced in a study of T cell repertoires in cytomegalovirus infection. Their target antigens are unknown. TCRdb re-called the reads through MiXCR, storing one row per CDR3 protein. The data contain about 920,000 distinct CDR3 sequences, 25% to 40% of them singletons. The sequencing used cultured CD8+ T cells from PBMCs, collected from culture after CMV antigen stimulation. The receptors were sampled from a human donor in good health (CMV status not recorded). Some clones in this sample may be carry-over from other donors' samples.

This clonotype has only one observation. The chain couples TRBV11-2 to TRBJ1-5, with D hard to call. The germline V gene has CDR1 SGHAT and CDR2 FQNNGV. The CDR3 extends over 15 amino acids. V was trimmed by 1 base and J by 5 bases, leaving 12 bases between them. The CDR3 sequence is CASSLAASIDQPQHF. The DNA of the CDR3 is TGTGCCAGCAGCTTAGCTGCCAGCATCGATCAGCCCCAGCATTTT.

This rearrangement joins TRBV29-1 to TRBJ1-2; possibly TRBD1 for D (6 bases). Germline CDR1 reads SQVTM; CDR2 reads ANQGSEA. Deletions cut 4 bases from V and 4 bases from J, with 10 bases between. This CDR3 has 12 residues. The CDR3: CSVVGASYGYTF. CDR3 nucleotide sequence: TGCAGCGTTGTGGGGGCCAGCTATGGCTACACCTTC.

The V and J genes are TRBV12-3 or TRBV12-4 and TRBJ2-2; D is possibly TRBD1 (6 bases). The CDR3 is made up of 14 amino acids. V lost 2 bases and J lost 7, with 11 bases in between. CDR3 DNA sequence: TGTGCCAGCAGTTTACAGGGGCGGTACGGGGAGCTGTTTTTT. Amino acid sequence: CASSLQGRYGELFF.

V and J are TRBV27 and TRBJ2-5, with D unresolved. V was cut by 5 bases and J by 5 bases, with 15 bases left in between. CDR1 is MNHEY, CDR2 SMNVEV, per germline (reference sequence). This CDR3 comprises 14 residues. CDR3 DNA: TGTGCCAGCAGTCCGCGGCGCCCCGGGGAGACCCAGTACTTC. This sequence encodes CASSPRRPGETQYF.

This clonotype has a count of ten or more. The chain is built from TRBV7-2 and TRBJ2-3, with 7 bases matching TRBD2. In germline, CDR1 is SGHTA, CDR2 FQGNSA. The V gene end was trimmed by 5 bases and the J gene end by 2 bases; junction bases not matched to a gene: 4. CDR3 length: 14 amino acids. CDR3 bases: TGTGCCAGCAGCATTAGACTAGCCACAGATACGCAGTATTTT. Its translation is CASSIRLATDTQYF.

This clonotype was seen only a few times. This CDR3 is CATSLTGADGYTF. In nucleotides, the CDR3 is TGTGCCACCAGCCTAACAGGGGCTGATGGCTACACCTTC. The chain is built from TRBV15 and TRBJ1-2, with 7 nucleotides matching TRBD1. CDR1 and CDR2 from the germline V gene are LNHNV and YYDKDF (reference sequence). Germline trimming cut 5 bases from V and 6 bases from J; bases unmatched to any gene: 6. This CDR3 spans 13 amino acids. The variable domain in full, with the rest retrieved from reference TRBV15 and TRBJ1-2, is DAMVIQNPRYQVTQFGKPVTLSCSQTLNHNVMYWYQQKSSQAPKLLFHYYDKDFNNEADTPDNFQSRRPNTSFCFLDIRSPGLGDTAMYLCATSLTGADGYTFGSGTRLTVV.

This chain connects TRBV3-1 to TRBJ1-5, with D possibly TRBD1 on 5 matching bases. Germline lookup yields CDR1 LGHDT and CDR2 YNNKEL (reference sequence). The germline V and J ends were trimmed by 5 bases and 5 bases, with 13 bases remaining between them. This CDR3 region has 14 residues. In DNA, the CDR3 is TGTGCCAGCAGCTCTACAGGAGATGATCAGCCCCAGCATTTT. As protein: CASSSTGDDQPQHF. Looking up the rest from reference TRBV3-1 and TRBJ1-5 gives the full variable domain: DTAVSQTPKYLVTQMGNDKSIKCEQNLGHDTMYWYKQDSKKFLKIMFSYNNKELIINETVPNRFSPKSPDKAHLNLHINSLELGDSAVYFCASSSTGDDQPQHFGDGTRLSIL.

This clonotype was detected a few times. This chain uses TRBV20-1 with TRBJ2-3; D not resolved. Per the germline V gene, CDR1 is DFQATT and CDR2 is SNEGSKA (reference sequence). V dropped 1 base and J dropped 0 bases, with 8 bases sitting between them. This CDR3 has 14 residues. CDR3 nucleotide sequence: TGCAGTGCTAGAGTTCGACCTAGCACAGATACGCAGTATTTT. This encodes CSARVRPSTDTQYF.

This clonotype was picked up a small number of times. V usage is TRBV7-6 and J usage is TRBJ2-2; D remains unclear. V lost 2 bases, J lost 5 bases, and 12 bases lay in between. Germline V gene sequence: CDR1 SGHVS, CDR2 FNYEAQ. This CDR3 has 15 amino acids. The CDR3, as DNA: TGTGCCAGCAGCTTATTTCCAGGCTCGACCGGGGAGCTGTTTTTT. This translates into CASSLFPGSTGELFF.

Remarks on this clonotype: It may be a read error: a sequence one base away is much more abundant. In DNA form, the CDR3 reads TGTGTCAGCACCCAGGGGGCGGATACGCAGTATTTT. Amino acid sequence: CVSTQGADTQYF. The chain links TRBV7-3 to TRBJ2-3; 8 nucleotides align to TRBD1. CDR1 is SGHTA, CDR2 FQGTGA, per germline. CDR3 length equals 12 residues.

The chain recombines TRBV2 with TRBJ1-5; tentatively, D is TRBD1 (5 bases). Germline loops: CDR1 SNHLY, CDR2 FYNNEI. The CDR3 runs 14 residues. The V end lost 6 bases, the J end lost 7 bases, and 16 bases lay between the germline ends. The CDR3, as DNA: TGTGCCAGCAGACTAGATGGGGGGTACCAGCCCCAGCATTTT. Translation: CASRLDGGYQPQHF.

In its sample, this clonotype was seen a few times. CDR3 region: CASRSTPIGNTIYF. In DNA form, the CDR3 reads TGTGCCAGCAGGTCTACGCCGATTGGAAACACCATATATTTT. The V gene is TRBV7-6, the J gene TRBJ1-3; D not resolved. Germline assignment: CDR1 SGHVS and CDR2 FNYEAQ. V dropped 6 bases and J dropped 3 bases, with 12 bases sitting between them. The CDR3 is 14 residues long.

About this clonotype itself: One base away lies a much larger clone, so this may be a sequencing read error. The chain couples TRBV6-4 to TRBJ2-3; TRBD2 agrees at 7 bases. Germline V lookup: CDR1 MRHNA, CDR2 SNTAGT. This CDR3 has 15 amino acids. CDR3 region: CVSSDSREGTDTQYF. The CDR3 DNA is TGTGTCAGCAGTGACTCTCGGGAGGGCACAGATACGCAGTATTTT.

This clonotype was counted only a few times. V usage is TRBV24-1 and J usage is TRBJ2-3, with 8 bases lining up with TRBD2. This CDR3 is 17 amino acids long. Trimming took 9 bases from V and 0 from J; bases not matched to a gene: 13. CDR1 is KGHDR, CDR2 SFDVKD, per germline. The CDR3 spells CATGRNRAGGSTDTQYF. CDR3 DNA: TGTGCCACCGGGCGGAACAGGGCGGGGGGCAGCACAGATACGCAGTATTTT.

The rearrangement uses TRBV29-1 and TRBJ2-2, with D unclear. Germline assignment: CDR1 SQVTM and CDR2 ANQGSEA. Trimming shortened V by 5 bases and J by 1 base, and 5 bases separated the two germline ends. CDR3 length: 12 amino acids. CDR3 bases: TGCAGCGTTCCACAGAACACCGGGGAGCTGTTTTTT. Its protein is CSVPQNTGELFF.

The V call is TRBV12-3 or TRBV12-4, the J call TRBJ2-7; D is perhaps TRBD2 (6 bases). This CDR3 spans 14 amino acids. V shed 4 bases and J shed 6 bases, with 16 bases lying between them. The CDR3 DNA reads as TGTGCCAGCAGTTCAACGGGACTCCTCGCCGAGCAGTACTTC. Translation: CASSSTGLLAEQYF.

This clonotype appeared a few times. This rearrangement joins TRBV9 to TRBJ2-1; 9 nucleotides match TRBD2. Germline loops: CDR1 SGDLS, CDR2 YYNGEE. The ends lost 5 bases at V and 5 bases at J; junction bases unmatched: 8. CDR3 size: 15 residues. In DNA, the CDR3 is TGTGCCAGCAGTCTTACTAGCGGGCCAAACAATGAGCAGTTCTTC. This translates into CASSLTSGPNNEQFF. The full variable domain, completed using reference TRBV9 and TRBJ2-1, is DSGVTQTPKHLITATGQRVTLRCSPRSGDLSVYWYQQSLDQGLQFLIQYYNGEERAKGNILERFSAQQFPDLHSELNLSSLELGDSALYFCASSLTSGPNNEQFFGPGTRLTVL.